This TCR beta chain comes out of a study of shared clonotypes between healthy human individuals. Only in-frame clones appear in the TCRdb table, and some are missing; sequencing was by immunoSEQ multiplex PCR. The data contain 1,100,000 or so clones, approximately 80% of them seen just once; the ten biggest clones take up approximately 0.5%. CDR1 and CDR2 from the germline V gene are SEHNR and FQNEAQ (reference sequence). The length of the CDR3 is 14 residues. The V gene lost 5 bases and the J gene lost 4 bases, with 12 bases spanning the gap. Regarding this clone: The antigen is undetermined.

Investigators divided CD4+ cells into CD45RA+ naive and CD45RA-negative memory subsets. Study results and limitations: Naive subsets, compared against memory subsets, generally had larger estimated richness values. Researchers sampled blood only, noting tissue repertoires likely differ.

The TCR originated in a young man in good health. Some clones in this sample may be carry-over from other donors' samples. The chain links TRBV7-9 to TRBJ1-3; D is undetermined. The source material was memory CD4+ T cells from PBMCs. This sample's subset: CD45RA-negative fraction. CDR3 loop: CASSPISAGNTIYF. As DNA, the CDR3 is TGTGCCAGCAGCCCCATCTCAGCAGGAAACACCATATATTTT.